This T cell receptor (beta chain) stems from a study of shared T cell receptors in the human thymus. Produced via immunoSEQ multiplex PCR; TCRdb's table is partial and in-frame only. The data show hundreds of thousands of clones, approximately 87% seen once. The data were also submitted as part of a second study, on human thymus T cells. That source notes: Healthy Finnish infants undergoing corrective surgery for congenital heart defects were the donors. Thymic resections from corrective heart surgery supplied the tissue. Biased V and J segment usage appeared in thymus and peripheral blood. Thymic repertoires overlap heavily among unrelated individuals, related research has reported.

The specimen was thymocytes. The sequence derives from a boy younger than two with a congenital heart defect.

The CDR3 region has the DNA TGTGCCAGCAGCTTAAACCAGGGTCTGAGCTCCTATAATTCACCCCTCCACTTT. Translation gives CASSLNQGLSSYNSPLHF. The gene calls are TRBV7-3 and TRBJ1-6; a possible D gene is TRBD1 (5 bases). CDR1 is SGHTA and CDR2 is FQGTGA in the germline V gene. Deletions cut 1 base from V and 0 bases from J, with 13 bases between. The CDR3 runs 18 residues.